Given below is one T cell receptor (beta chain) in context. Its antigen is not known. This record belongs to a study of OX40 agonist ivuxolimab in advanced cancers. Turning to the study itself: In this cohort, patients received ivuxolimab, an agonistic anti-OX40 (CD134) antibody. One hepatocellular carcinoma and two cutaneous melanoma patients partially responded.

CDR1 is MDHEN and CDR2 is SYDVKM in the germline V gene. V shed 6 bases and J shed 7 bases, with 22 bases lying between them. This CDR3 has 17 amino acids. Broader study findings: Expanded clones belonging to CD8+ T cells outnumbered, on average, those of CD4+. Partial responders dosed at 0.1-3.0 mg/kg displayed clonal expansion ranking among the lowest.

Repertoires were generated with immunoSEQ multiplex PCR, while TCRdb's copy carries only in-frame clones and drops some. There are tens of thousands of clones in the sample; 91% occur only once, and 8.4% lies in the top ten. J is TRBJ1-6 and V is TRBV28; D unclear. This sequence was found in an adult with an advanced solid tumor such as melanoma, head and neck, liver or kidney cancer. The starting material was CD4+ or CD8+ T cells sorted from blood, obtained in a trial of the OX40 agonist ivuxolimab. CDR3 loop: CASSLPQFPGSNSPLHF. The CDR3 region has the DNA TGTGCCAGCAGCCTGCCCCAATTCCCGGGTTCCAATTCACCCCTCCACTTT.